This T cell receptor beta chain stems from a study of shared clonotypes between healthy human individuals. Repertoires were generated with immunoSEQ multiplex PCR, while TCRdb's copy carries only in-frame clones and drops some. The data show hundreds of thousands of clones, with roughly three quarters seen just once and around 12% held by the top ten. Trimming stripped 3 bases from V and 3 bases from J, with 14 bases between. Germline CDR1 is ENHRY and CDR2 is SYGVKD. The CDR3 has 15 amino acids. This TCR derives from a woman aged 40 to 50 in good health. Some clones in this sample may be carry-over from other donors' samples. Sequenced material: PBMCs. The J gene is TRBJ1-2, the V gene TRBV10-3; D might be TRBD1 (6 bases). The CDR3 loop is CAISDQGPSDYGYTF. The CDR3 DNA is TGTGCCATCAGTGATCAGGGGCCATCCGACTATGGCTACACCTTC.